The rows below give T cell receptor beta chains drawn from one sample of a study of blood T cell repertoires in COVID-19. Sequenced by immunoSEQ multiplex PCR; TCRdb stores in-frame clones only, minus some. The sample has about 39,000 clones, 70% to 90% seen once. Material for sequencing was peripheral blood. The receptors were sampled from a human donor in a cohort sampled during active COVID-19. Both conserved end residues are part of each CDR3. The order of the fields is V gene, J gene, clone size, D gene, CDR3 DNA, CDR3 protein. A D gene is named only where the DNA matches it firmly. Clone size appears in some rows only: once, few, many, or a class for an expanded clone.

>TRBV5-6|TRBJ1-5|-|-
TGTGCCAGCAGCCTTTCCTGGCCTAGCAATCAGCCCCAGCATTTT
CASSLSWPSNQPQHF
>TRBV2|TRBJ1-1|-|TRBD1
TGTGCCAGCGGCGGACAGGGCAGGGACACTGAAGCTTTCTTT
CASGGQGRDTEAFF
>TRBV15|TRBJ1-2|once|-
TGTGCCACCAGCAGAAGAGGACAGTCCTTGGGTGGCTACACCTTC
CATSRRGQSLGGYTF
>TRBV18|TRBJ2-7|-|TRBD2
TGTGCCAGCTCACCGACTAGCGGGGGGGCCTACGAGCAGTACTTC
CASSPTSGGAYEQYF
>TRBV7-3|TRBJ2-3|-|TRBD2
TGTGCCAGCAGCTTAGCTTCACGGGGGGACACAGATACGCAGTATTTT
CASSLASRGDTDTQYF
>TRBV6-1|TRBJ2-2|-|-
TGTGCCAGCAGTGAGGGTCCAGGGAACACCGGGGAGCTGTTTTTT
CASSEGPGNTGELFF
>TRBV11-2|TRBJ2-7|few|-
TGTGCCAGCAGCTTAGATCTATCCTTAGCCTACGAGCAGTACTTC
CASSLDLSLAYEQYF
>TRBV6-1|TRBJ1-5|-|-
TGTGCCAGCAGTGAATACAGGGAAAGCGGTCAGCCCCAGCATTTT
CASSEYRESGQPQHF
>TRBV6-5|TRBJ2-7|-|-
TGTGCCAGCAGTTACTCGGCCCCGGGCGAGCAGTACTTC
CASSYSAPGEQYF
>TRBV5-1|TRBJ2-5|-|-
TGCGCCAGCAGCTTGGACAGGACGGAAGAGACCCAGTACTTC
CASSLDRTEETQYF
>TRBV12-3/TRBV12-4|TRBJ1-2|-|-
TGTGCCAGCAGTTTTGTCAGGGACTATGGCTACACCTTC
CASSFVRDYGYTF
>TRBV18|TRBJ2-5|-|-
TGTGCCAGCTCACCAAATCGGGTGCCGGGAGAGACCCAGTACTTC
CASSPNRVPGETQYF
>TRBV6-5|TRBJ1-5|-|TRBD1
TGTGCCAGCAGAGCAACAGGGGGCGGTCAGCCCCAGCATTTT
CASRATGGGQPQHF
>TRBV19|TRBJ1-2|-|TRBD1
TGTGCCAGTAGTGACAGGGTGGATGGCTACACCTTC
CASSDRVDGYTF
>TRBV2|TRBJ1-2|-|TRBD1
TGTGCCAGCAGGGGACAGTATATGGGCTACACCTTC
CASRGQYMGYTF
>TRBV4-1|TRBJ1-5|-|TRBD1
TGCGCCAGCAGCCAAGATCCGACAGGGGGGCAGCCCCAGCATTTT
CASSQDPTGGQPQHF
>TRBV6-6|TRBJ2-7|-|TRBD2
TGTGCCAGCAGTTGGGTCGGGGAGGGCGCCCACGAGCAGTACTTC
CASSWVGEGAHEQYF
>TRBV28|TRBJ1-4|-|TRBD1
TGTGCCATTGCGACAGGGGGCCTATTGGGACTGTTTTTT
CAIATGGLLGLFF
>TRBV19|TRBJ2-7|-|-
TGTGCCAGTAGCAGGTACGGGACTCCTGTCTACGAGCAGTACTTC
CASSRYGTPVYEQYF
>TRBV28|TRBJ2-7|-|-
TGTGCCAGCAGTTCCTACCGCGGATACGAGCAGTACTTC
CASSSYRGYEQYF
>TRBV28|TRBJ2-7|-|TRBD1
TGTGCCAGCAGTTCCCAAGGGGGCGTCCCCTACGAGCAGTACTTC
CASSSQGGVPYEQYF
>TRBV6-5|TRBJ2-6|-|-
TGTGCCAGCAGTTACTCGCCCGGGTCTGGGGCCAACGTCCTGACTTTC
CASSYSPGSGANVLTF
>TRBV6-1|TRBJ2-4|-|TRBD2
TGTGCCAGCAGTGTTAGCGGGGGGGCTTTGGCCAAAAACATTCAGTACTTC
CASSVSGGALAKNIQYF
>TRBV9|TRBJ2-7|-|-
TGTGCCAGCAGCGTAGAACCGGGACTTCTTTACGAGCAGTACTTC
CASSVEPGLLYEQYF
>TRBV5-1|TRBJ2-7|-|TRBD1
TGCGCCAGCAGCTCGGGACAGCTTTCCTACGAGCAGTACTTC
CASSSGQLSYEQYF
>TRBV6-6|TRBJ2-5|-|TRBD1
TGTGCCAGCAGTCACGACAGGGGCAGGGAGACCCAGTACTTC
CASSHDRGRETQYF
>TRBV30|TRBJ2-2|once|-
TGTGCCTGGATCACAGGGTCCTTTGCGAACACCGGGGAGCTGTTTTTT
CAWITGSFANTGELFF
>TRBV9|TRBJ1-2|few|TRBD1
TGTGCCCCGGGACAGCGCTTAAATGGCTACACCTTC
CAPGQRLNGYTF
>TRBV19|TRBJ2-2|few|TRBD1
TGTGCCAGTAGTATAGTGGGTATACTCGGACAGGGCCCCACCGGGGAGCTGTTTTTT
CASSIVGILGQGPTGELFF
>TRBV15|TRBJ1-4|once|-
TGTGCCACCAGCAGGGGAGTTGGGTCGTTCCCTGAACTACGCGATAATGAAAAACTGTTTTTT
CATSRGVGSFPELRDNEKLFF
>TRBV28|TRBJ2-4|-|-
TGTGCCAGCCAGTCGGGGGAGAACATTCAGTACTTC
CASQSGENIQYF
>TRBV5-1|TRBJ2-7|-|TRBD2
TGCGCCAGCAGCTTTTATGGCGGGGGGGAGCAGTACTTC
CASSFYGGGEQYF
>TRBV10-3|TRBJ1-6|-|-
TGTGCCATCAGTTCCAGGGATAATAATTCACCCCTCCACTTT
CAISSRDNNSPLHF
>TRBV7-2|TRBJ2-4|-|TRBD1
TGTGCCAGCAGCCCGGACCGGGACAGGGTCCGAGGGGCCAAAAACATTCAGTACTTC
CASSPDRDRVRGAKNIQYF
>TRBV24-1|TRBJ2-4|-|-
TGTGCCACCGCCCCCGGGGGGCTAAAGGGCAAAAACATTCAGTACTTC
CATAPGGLKGKNIQYF
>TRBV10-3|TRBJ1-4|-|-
TGTGCCATCAGTGAGACCGACAGTAATGAAAAACTGTTTTTT
CAISETDSNEKLFF